These 10 T cell receptor beta chains were all obtained from the same sample, sequenced in a study of T cells in Graves' hyperthyroidism and ophthalmopathy. There were TCR beta CDR3 regions amplified from RNA transcripts. The HTBI primer set drove a first-round RT-PCR of the TCR CDR3. TCRdb re-derived calls from the multiplex PCR reads in MiXCR, one entry per CDR3 protein. The repertoire consists of about 320,000 distinct CDR3 sequences, with roughly 17% occurring once and the leading ten covering around a third. Sequencing input: blood. These receptors came from a young man with Graves' hyperthyroidism.

This sequence joins TRBV5-6 and TRBJ1-4; D perhaps matches TRBD1 (5 bases). V dropped 4 bases and J dropped 8 bases, with 12 bases sitting between them. This CDR3 contains 13 residues. The V gene's germline CDR1 is SGHDT and CDR2 YYEEEE. The CDR3 DNA sequence: TGTGCCAGCAGCCCGGTCGAGGGGGAAAAACTGTTTTTT. It codes for CASSPVEGEKLFF.

This clonotype appeared many times. V is TRBV5-6 and J is TRBJ2-7; D perhaps matches TRBD1 (6 bases). This CDR3 region has 14 residues. Trimming took 3 bases from V and 3 from J, leaving 13 bases between them. Germline CDR1 reads SGHDT; CDR2 reads YYEEEE. CDR3 protein: CASSYRTANYEQYF. CDR3 sequence (DNA): TGTGCCAGCAGCTACCGGACAGCCAACTACGAGCAGTACTTC.

This clonotype was observed at least ten times. J is TRBJ2-2 and V is TRBV27; 7 nucleotides align to TRBD2. The CDR3 loop spans 16 amino acids. Germline values: CDR1 MNHEY, CDR2 SMNVEV (reference sequence). The V and J ends lost 3 bases and 4 bases, in that order; junction bases with no gene match: 8. CDR3 region: CASSFTLASPTGELFF. In nucleotides, the CDR3 is TGTGCCAGCAGTTTCACACTAGCGTCACCCACCGGGGAGCTGTTTTTT.

V is TRBV24-1 and J is TRBJ1-3; 7 nucleotides agree with TRBD1. The CDR3 totals 15 residues. From germline, CDR1 is KGHDR and CDR2 SFDVKD. The junction had 6 bases not matched to a gene; V was cut back by 4 bases and J by 4 bases. Here the CDR3 reads CATSDSGGSGNTIYF. CDR3 in DNA: TGTGCCACCAGTGACTCAGGGGGGAGCGGAAACACCATATATTTT.

This clonotype was picked up many times. The chain carries TRBV3-1 and TRBJ2-5; D uncertain. The CDR3 totals 15 residues. Between the trimmed V and J ends, which lost 5 bases and 1 base, there was a span of 14 bases. Germline CDR1 reads LGHDT; CDR2 reads YNNKEL (reference sequence). CDR3 DNA sequence: TGTGCCAGCAGCGCCAGACACCCTCCCCAAGAGACCCAGTACTTC. It is translated as CASSARHPPQETQYF.

Many counts were recorded for this clonotype. The V gene is TRBV28, the J gene TRBJ1-2; perhaps TRBD1 as D (5 bases). The CDR3 loop spans 13 amino acids. Trimming shortened V by 6 bases and J by 4 bases, and 12 bases separated the two germline ends. Germline values: CDR1 MDHEN, CDR2 SYDVKM. The CDR3 here is CASSRDASYGYTF. The CDR3 nucleotides read TGTGCCAGCAGCCGGGACGCTAGCTATGGCTACACCTTC.

This clonotype occurred a few times. The V and J genes are TRBV27 and TRBJ2-3; D unresolved. This CDR3 is 14 amino acids long. In germline, CDR1 is MNHEY, CDR2 SMNVEV (reference sequence). V was clipped by 1 base and J by 4 bases, with 9 bases between them. CDR3 DNA sequence: TGTGCCAGCAGTTTATACGGGTTAGCAGATACGCAGTATTTT. This gives the protein CASSLYGLADTQYF.

The chain uses TRBV5-1 and TRBJ1-2, with TRBD1 matching over 9 bases. Looked up from germline, CDR1 is SGHRS and CDR2 is YFSETQ. The CDR3 spans 15 residues. Losses at the gene ends were 3 bases for V and 9 bases for J; bases not matched to a gene: 12. The CDR3 nucleotides read TGCGCCAGCAGCTCCCCCGGGACAGGGCTTTCAAGCTACACCTTC. Translated: CASSSPGTGLSSYTF. The variable domain in full, with the rest retrieved from reference TRBV5-1 and TRBJ1-2, is KAGVTQTPRYLIKTRGQQVTLSCSPISGHRSVSWYQQTPGQGLQFLFEYFSETQRNKGNFPGRFSGRQFSNSRSEMNVSTLELGDSALYLCASSSPGTGLSSYTFGSGTRLTVV.

The V and J genes are TRBV19 and TRBJ2-3; 13 bases fit TRBD2. The length of the CDR3 is 16 residues. V gave up 7 bases and J gave up 2 bases; unmatched junction bases: 6. Germline V gene sequence: CDR1 LNHDA, CDR2 SQIVND (reference sequence). This chain's CDR3 is CASMGGLAGYTDTQYF. CDR3 in DNA: TGTGCCAGTATGGGGGGACTAGCGGGGTACACAGATACGCAGTATTTT.

This clonotype was seen only a few times. This sequence joins TRBV20-1 and TRBJ2-7, with D possibly matching TRBD1 (6 bases). Trimming stripped 6 bases from V and 5 bases from J, with 20 bases between. CDR1 is DFQATT, CDR2 SNEGSKA, per germline (reference sequence). The length of the CDR3 is 14 residues. This CDR3 reads CSAEEVGHSDEQYF. CDR3 coding DNA: TGCAGTGCCGAAGAAGTGGGACATTCGGACGAGCAGTACTTC.